A single sample is the source of the 30 T cell receptor beta chains below, sequenced in a study of regulatory T cells in long-lasting Graves disease (dated by TCRdb to about 2021). Libraries were made using multiplex PCR. TCRdb shows the sequencer as Illumina HiSeq 4000. To build TCR beta libraries, CDR3 regions were amplified by Arm-PCR using iRepertoire HTBI primers. TCRdb reprocessing: public reads trimmed at Q25 with fastp, clones called with MiXCR, in-frame beta chains kept. Each entry is one CDR3 protein sequence, shown with its most common DNA and genes. The sample includes about 470,000 distinct CDR3 sequences, with roughly 20% observed a single time. Approximately 8% of the sample comes from the top ten. The time point label here, explained by the study, means: persistent/refractory GD, antithyroid drugs over 5 years with positive TRAb. RNA was extracted from PBMCs in TRIzol for both TCR sequencing and RNA sequencing.

This sample comprised peripheral blood mononuclear cells (PBMCs), obtained when the disease was refractory, from a patient treated with antithyroid drugs. These receptors came from a female donor with Graves disease.

J is TRBJ2-3 and V is TRBV6-1; D is ambiguous. In germline, CDR1 is MNHNS, CDR2 SASEGT. Trimming took 6 bases from V and 1 from J, leaving 8 bases between them. The CDR3 totals 13 residues. CDR3: CASSNKGTDTQYF. The DNA of the CDR3 is TGTGCCAGCAGCAACAAAGGCACAGATACGCAGTATTTT.

This clonotype was detected a few times. A read error may produce the germline difference seen at one junction end. The V gene is TRBV11-2, the J gene TRBJ1-4; D not certain. Per germline, CDR1 SGHAT and CDR2 FQNNGV. The CDR3 is made up of 15 amino acids. The CDR3 loop reads CASSQTETPNEKLFF. The CDR3 DNA is TGCGCCAGCAGCCAAACCGAAACCCCCAATGAAAAACTGTTTTTT.

The sample holds many counts of this clonotype. V is TRBV19 and J is TRBJ1-2, with 10 positions matching TRBD1. Trimming at V came to 3 bases and at J to 8 bases, leaving 6 bases not matched to a gene. The germline V gene has CDR1 LNHDA and CDR2 SQIVND (reference sequence). The CDR3 totals 14 residues. CDR3 region: CASSIPTGGSGYTF. In DNA, the CDR3 is TGTGCCAGTAGTATCCCGACAGGGGGCTCGGGCTACACCTTC.

In its sample, this clonotype was seen a few times. The V call is TRBV25-1, the J call TRBJ2-2, with unresolved D. Deletions cut 7 bases from V and 5 bases from J, with 14 bases between. Germline CDR1 and CDR2: MGHDK and SYGVNS. The CDR3 contains 14 residues. The CDR3 loop reads CASTGPDLTGELFF. CDR3 DNA sequence: TGTGCCAGCACCGGGCCGGACCTAACCGGGGAGCTGTTTTTT. Looking up the rest from reference TRBV25-1 and TRBJ2-2 gives the full variable domain: EADIYQTPRYLVIGTGKKITLECSQTMGHDKMYWYQQDPGMELHLIHYSYGVNSTEKGDLSSESTVSRIRTEHFPLTLESARPSHTSQYLCASTGPDLTGELFFGEGSRLTVL.

This clonotype was counted only a few times. V is TRBV27 and J is TRBJ2-4, with D possibly matching TRBD2 (6 bases). In germline, CDR1 is MNHEY, CDR2 SMNVEV (reference sequence). Trimming shortened V by 8 bases and J by 0 bases, and 14 bases separated the two germline ends. The CDR3 has 15 residues. CDR3: CASGPSVVAKNIQYF. In DNA, the CDR3 is TGTGCCAGCGGTCCTAGCGTCGTAGCCAAAAACATTCAGTACTTC.

This clonotype was seen at least ten times. The rearrangement uses TRBV27 and TRBJ1-6; D gene unclear. Trimming stripped 3 bases from V and 5 bases from J, with 14 bases between. This CDR3 contains 16 residues. CDR1 and CDR2 from the germline V gene are MNHEY and SMNVEV (reference sequence). CDR3 protein: CASSLYRTANNSPLHF. The CDR3 DNA is TGTGCCAGCAGTTTGTATCGGACGGCAAATAATTCACCCCTCCACTTT.

This sequence joins TRBV20-1 and TRBJ2-5, with 8 nucleotides matching TRBD1. The CDR3 totals 14 residues. Germline V gene sequence: CDR1 DFQATT, CDR2 SNEGSKA (reference sequence). The CDR3 spells CSRYRQGNPETQYF. As DNA, the CDR3 is TGCAGCCGCTATCGACAGGGGAATCCAGAGACCCAGTACTTC.

This clonotype was found many times. The genes are TRBV2 and TRBJ2-7; D may be TRBD2 (6 bases). Trimming cost V 6 bases and J 6 bases, with 15 bases left between them. The CDR3 runs 13 residues. Germline CDR1 is SNHLY and CDR2 is FYNNEI. CDR3 coding DNA: TGTGCCAGCAGGACCGAGACTAGAAGCGAGCAGTACTTC. Translation: CASRTETRSEQYF.

This chain connects TRBV27 to TRBJ2-1, with TRBD2 matching 10 bases. Germline CDR1 and CDR2: MNHEY and SMNVEV (reference sequence). Trimming removed 0 bases from V and 8 bases from J; junction bases left unmatched: 7. This CDR3 region has 16 residues. This chain's CDR3 is CASSLSAGGALDEQFF. DNA of the CDR3: TGTGCCAGCAGTTTATCAGCGGGAGGGGCCCTCGATGAGCAGTTCTTC.

The chain uses TRBV4-1 and TRBJ2-7; D might be TRBD1 or TRBD2, each matching 5 bases. Trimming took off 0 bases at V and 0 bases at J, with 9 bases between the two ends. The CDR3 has 15 amino acids. Germline CDR1 MGHRA, CDR2 YSYEKL. This CDR3 is CASSQEGTFSYEQYF. As DNA, the CDR3 is TGCGCCAGCAGCCAAGAGGGGACGTTCTCCTACGAGCAGTACTTC.

V gene TRBV9 combines with J gene TRBJ2-5; tentatively, D is TRBD2 (5 bases). Germline CDR1 reads SGDLS; CDR2 reads YYNGEE. CDR3 length: 14 amino acids. Trimming stripped 0 bases from V and 1 base from J, with 7 bases between. CDR3 coding DNA: TGTGCCAGCAGCGTAGCGGGATCCCAAGAGACCCAGTACTTC. Amino acids: CASSVAGSQETQYF.

This clonotype was counted a few times. J is TRBJ2-5 and V is TRBV7-8; tentative D call: TRBD2 (5 bases). Trimming took off 7 bases at V and 5 bases at J, with 11 bases between the two ends. Germline-derived CDR1 and CDR2 are SGHVS and FQNEAQ. The CDR3 has 12 residues. CDR3 in DNA: TGTGCCAGCACCCGGACTGCGGAGACCCAGTACTTC. This gives the protein CASTRTAETQYF.

The rearrangement uses TRBV6-2 or TRBV6-3 and TRBJ2-3, with no clear D. V gave up 2 bases and J gave up 3 bases, with 9 bases separating them. The CDR3 spans 14 residues. Germline V gives CDR1 MNHEY, CDR2 SVGEGT. CDR3 nucleotides: TGTGCCAGCAGTTACCGCTGGGGTACAGATACGCAGTATTTT. Amino acids: CASSYRWGTDTQYF.

This clonotype was seen many times. The genes are TRBV12-3 or TRBV12-4 and TRBJ2-2; 7 nucleotides line up with TRBD2. This CDR3 is 15 amino acids long. V lost 6 bases and J lost 2; bases outside the gene matches: 6. The CDR3 DNA is TGTGCCAGCAGCAGACTAGCCATAAACACCGGGGAGCTGTTTTTT. It yields the protein CASSRLAINTGELFF.

The rearrangement links TRBV19 to TRBJ2-6; no clear D. The CDR3 has 16 amino acids. The V end was cut by 6 bases, the J end by 0 bases, with 12 bases between. The germline V gene has CDR1 LNHDA and CDR2 SQIVND (reference sequence). CDR3 protein: CASRLDTLSGANVLTF. Written as DNA, the CDR3 is TGTGCCAGTAGATTAGACACCCTCTCTGGGGCCAACGTCCTGACTTTC.

This clonotype occurred a few times. The chain couples TRBV7-2 to TRBJ1-4, with 8 nucleotides matching TRBD1. The CDR3 extends over 15 amino acids. Looked up from germline, CDR1 is SGHTA and CDR2 is FQGNSA. V shed 3 bases, J shed 7 bases, and the junction held 7 bases outside the gene matches. The CDR3 bases are TGTGCCAGCAGCTTGGCCCCAGGGGGCGGTGAAAAACTGTTTTTT. The encoded protein is CASSLAPGGGEKLFF.

The sample holds a few counts of this clonotype. The CDR3 loop is CASRRPEGHNEQFF. CDR3 sequence (DNA): TGTGCCAGCAGACGACCAGAGGGGCACAATGAGCAGTTCTTC. The chain has TRBV28 and TRBJ2-1, with D perhaps assigned TRBD1 or TRBD2 (5 bases each). Trimming pared 6 bases from V and 5 bases from J, leaving 14 bases between. Per germline, CDR1 MDHEN and CDR2 SYDVKM. The CDR3 loop spans 14 amino acids.

At least ten counts were recorded for this clonotype. V is TRBV7-9 and J is TRBJ2-7, with D unresolved. This CDR3 is 12 amino acids long. V was shortened by 1 base and J by 5 bases, with 6 bases between the two germline ends. Germline values: CDR1 SEHNR, CDR2 FQNEAQ (reference sequence). The CDR3 coding sequence is TGTGCCAGCAGCTTAGACTATCACGAGCAGTACTTC. Its translation is CASSLDYHEQYF. Filled out from reference TRBV7-9 and TRBJ2-7, the complete variable domain reads DTGVSQNPRHKITKRGQNVTFRCDPISEHNRLYWYRQTLGQGPEFLTYFQNEAQLEKSRLLSDRFSAERPKGSFSTLEIQRTEQGDSAMYLCASSLDYHEQYFGPGTRLTVT.

The sample holds many counts of this clonotype. This sequence joins TRBV28 and TRBJ1-3, with D unresolved. V gave up 7 bases and J gave up 0 bases, with 4 bases separating them. Germline V gene sequence: CDR1 MDHEN, CDR2 SYDVKM. The CDR3 has 12 residues. This CDR3 is CASTSSGNTIYF. In DNA form, the CDR3 reads TGTGCCAGCACCTCCTCTGGAAACACCATATATTTT.

This clonotype was observed many times. This rearrangement joins TRBV6-2 or TRBV6-3 to TRBJ2-7; TRBD1 might be the D (5 bases). The germline gives CDR1 MNHEY, CDR2 SVGEGT. Trimming cost V 5 bases and J 12 bases, with 14 bases left between them. The CDR3 is made up of 11 amino acids. The CDR3 region has the DNA TGTGCCAGCAGTCGGACACGAGATAGGTACTTC. This gives the protein CASSRTRDRYF.

At least ten counts were recorded for this clonotype. The J gene is TRBJ1-5, the V gene TRBV6-9; 7 bases align to TRBD1. This CDR3 contains 15 residues. Germline loops: CDR1 MNHGY, CDR2 SVAAGI. Trimming at V came to 4 bases and at J to 7 bases, leaving 10 bases not matched to a gene. Here the CDR3 DNA reads TGTGCCAGCAGTTCCTCGCCGACAGGGCCCCAGCCCCAGCATTTT. Encoded protein: CASSSSPTGPQPQHF.

The chain recombines TRBV20-1 with TRBJ2-7; the match to TRBD2 covers 7 bases. Germline V lookup: CDR1 DFQATT, CDR2 SNEGSKA (reference sequence). This CDR3 has 13 amino acids. Trimming at V came to 1 base and at J to 3 bases, leaving 3 bases not matched to a gene. CDR3 protein: CSARVPSGYEQYF. The CDR3 coding sequence is TGCAGTGCTAGAGTACCTAGCGGCTACGAGCAGTACTTC.

This clonotype was seen repeatedly, ten times or more. The rearrangement links TRBV27 to TRBJ1-4; D is unresolved. CDR3 length equals 15 residues. Germline CDR1 MNHEY, CDR2 SMNVEV (reference sequence). Trimming removed 3 bases from V and 3 bases from J, with 11 bases in between. CDR3 DNA sequence: TGTGCCAGCAGTTTTCAAGGACGGTCTAATGAAAAACTGTTTTTT. Its protein is CASSFQGRSNEKLFF.

This clonotype was counted many times. The chain is built from TRBV9 and TRBJ2-7; D is possibly TRBD2 (5 bases). The CDR3 runs 14 residues. Germline V gives CDR1 SGDLS, CDR2 YYNGEE. V dropped 0 bases and J dropped 0 bases, with 7 bases sitting between them. The CDR3 spells CASSVASGSYEQYF. DNA of the CDR3: TGTGCCAGCAGCGTAGCAAGCGGCTCCTACGAGCAGTACTTC.

This clonotype was detected a few times. The rearrangement uses TRBV9 and TRBJ2-2; 7 bases are shared with TRBD1. The V gene's germline CDR1 is SGDLS and CDR2 YYNGEE. The CDR3 covers 16 residues. The ends lost 2 bases at V and 1 base at J; junction bases unmatched: 5. The CDR3 sequence is CASSVSGQMNTGELFF. CDR3 in DNA: TGTGCCAGCAGCGTGTCGGGACAGATGAACACCGGGGAGCTGTTTTTT.

The chain joins TRBV7-2 to TRBJ1-2, with D possibly TRBD1 on 6 matching bases. CDR3 size: 13 residues. With 3 bases removed from V and 4 bases from J, the gap between germline ends came to 9 bases. CDR1 is SGHTA, CDR2 FQGNSA, per germline. The CDR3 is CASSFPGAYGYTF. In DNA form, the CDR3 reads TGTGCCAGCAGCTTCCCAGGGGCCTATGGCTACACCTTC.

This clonotype was seen ten or more times. The gene calls are TRBV29-1 and TRBJ2-5; no clear D. Trimming removed 6 bases at V and 5 bases at J, with 13 bases between. The germline gives CDR1 SQVTM, CDR2 ANQGSEA. The CDR3 extends over 12 amino acids. This CDR3 reads CSVSGLEETQYF. Written as DNA, the CDR3 is TGCAGCGTCTCCGGCTTGGAGGAGACCCAGTACTTC.

The chain recombines TRBV19 with TRBJ2-7, with 10 bases matching TRBD1. This CDR3 contains 15 residues. Germline-derived CDR1 and CDR2 are LNHDA and SQIVND (reference sequence). V lost 5 bases, J lost 1 base, and 5 bases stayed unmatched. CDR3 DNA: TGTGCCAGTAGTGCTGGGACAGGGGCGTCCTACGAGCAGTACTTC. This translates into CASSAGTGASYEQYF.

This clonotype occurred many times. The chain has TRBV2 and TRBJ1-6; the D is unclear. Trimming took 8 bases from V and 0 from J, leaving 8 bases between them. This CDR3 comprises 14 residues. Germline values: CDR1 SNHLY, CDR2 FYNNEI. The CDR3 nucleotides are TGTGCCAGCGGCGGGAACTCCTATAATTCACCCCTCCACTTT. Amino acids: CASGGNSYNSPLHF.

The rearrangement links TRBV9 to TRBJ2-5; 9 bases are a match to TRBD2. The CDR3 is made up of 18 amino acids. V was pared by 0 bases and J by 1 base, with 10 bases of the junction left unmatched. The germline V gene encodes CDR1 SGDLS and CDR2 YYNGEE. The CDR3 nucleotides read TGTGCCAGCAGCGTAGTCCCGGGCGGTAGCGGGGGCCAAGAGACCCAGTACTTC. Translating gives CASSVVPGGSGGQETQYF.